Below, 3 T cell receptor beta chains from the same sample are listed, as sequenced in a study of blood T cell repertoires in COVID-19. Sequencing used immunoSEQ multiplex PCR; TCRdb keeps in-frame clones, though not all of them. The data show some 320,000 clones, 80% to 90% seen once. Sequencing was carried out using PBMCs or T cells enriched from blood (not recorded which). These receptors were obtained from a woman aged 25 to 45 who had recovered from COVID-19.

The rearrangement joins TRBV4-3 to TRBJ1-6, with D perhaps TRBD1 (5 bases). The CDR3 has 15 amino acids. With 3 bases removed from V and 10 bases from J, the gap between germline ends came to 16 bases. Germline assignment: CDR1 LGHNA and CDR2 YSLEER. For the CDR3, the DNA is TGCGCCAGCAGCCAGGAACCGGCGGGGGGATCACCCCTCCACTTT. Translated, it gives CASSQEPAGGSPLHF.

This chain joins TRBV15 and TRBJ1-6; 7 positions agree with TRBD1. This CDR3 is 15 amino acids long. After removal of 3 bases from V and 9 bases from J, the junction contained 8 bases not matched to a gene. Germline assignment: CDR1 LNHNV and CDR2 YYDKDF (reference sequence). The CDR3 nucleotides read TGTGCCACCAGCAGTCGAACAGGGGTGGGTTCACCCCTCCACTTT. It codes for CATSSRTGVGSPLHF. Looking up the rest from reference TRBV15 and TRBJ1-6 gives the full variable domain: DAMVIQNPRYQVTQFGKPVTLSCSQTLNHNVMYWYQQKSSQAPKLLFHYYDKDFNNEADTPDNFQSRRPNTSFCFLDIRSPGLGDTAMYLCATSSRTGVGSPLHFGNGTRLTVT.

This chain connects TRBV7-2 to TRBJ2-1; weak D call: TRBD2 (7 bases). The CDR3 has 12 residues. V was trimmed by 5 bases and J by 8 bases, leaving 10 bases between them. CDR1 and CDR2 (germline): SGHTA, FQGNSA. CDR3: CASSGGGDEQFF. DNA of the CDR3: TGTGCCAGCAGCGGAGGGGGGGATGAGCAGTTCTTC.